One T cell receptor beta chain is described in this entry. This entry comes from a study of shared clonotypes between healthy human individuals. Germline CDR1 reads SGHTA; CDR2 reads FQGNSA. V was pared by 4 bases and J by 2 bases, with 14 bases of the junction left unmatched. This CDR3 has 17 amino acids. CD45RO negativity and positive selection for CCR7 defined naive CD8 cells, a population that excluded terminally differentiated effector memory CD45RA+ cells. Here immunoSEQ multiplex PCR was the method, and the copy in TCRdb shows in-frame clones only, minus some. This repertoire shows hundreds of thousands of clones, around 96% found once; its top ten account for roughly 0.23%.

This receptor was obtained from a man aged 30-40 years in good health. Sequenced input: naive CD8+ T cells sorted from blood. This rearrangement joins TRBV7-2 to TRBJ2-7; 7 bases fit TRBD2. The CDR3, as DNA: TGTGCCAGCAGCTCCCATTTTAGACAGCGGGAAGCCTACGAGCAGTACTTC. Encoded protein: CASSSHFRQREAYEQYF.